The 27 T cell receptor beta chains below come from one sample, sequenced in a study of PD-1 blockade in classical Hodgkin lymphoma (dated by TCRdb to 2020 to 2022). The time point label, read with the paper, signifies: cycle 4 day 1 (C4D1), after less than 7 weeks of nivolumab. Relapse after autologous stem cell transplantation had occurred in all trial patients, and cohorts A, B and C were distinguished by prior brentuximab vedotin exposure. Preparation of the library involved the immunoSEQ multiplex PCR assay. Held by TCRdb, this immuneACCESS table contains in-frame sequences only and omits some clones. Under half of the omission traces to an unresolved V gene where checked; the cause of the rest is unknown. This sample lists over 60,000 clones; 91% were detected once. The ten largest make up 10% of the sample. The sequenced sample was peripheral blood mononuclear cells (PBMCs), obtained before the fourth cycle of nivolumab. The receptors stem from a human donor with classical Hodgkin lymphoma.

The J gene is TRBJ2-5, the V gene TRBV7-8; 11 bases are shared with TRBD2. The J segment lost 4 bases and the V segment lost 0 bases, leaving 4 bases of the junction unmatched. Germline assignment: CDR1 SGHVS and CDR2 FQNEAQ. The CDR3 runs to 16 residues. For the CDR3, the DNA is TGTGCCAGCAGCTTAGCGCCCGGGACTAGCGGAGAGACCCAGTACTTC. Protein product: CASSLAPGTSGETQYF.

The rearrangement uses TRBV28 and TRBJ2-7, with a weak D call TRBD2 (6 bases). Germline assignment: CDR1 MDHEN and CDR2 SYDVKM. This CDR3 region has 14 residues. V lost 5 bases and J 4 bases, leaving 15 bases between the germline ends. The CDR3 DNA reads as TGTGCCAGCAGTCGCCCGGGGGTCTGGTACGAGCAGTACTTC. It is translated as CASSRPGVWYEQYF. Looking up the rest from reference TRBV28 and TRBJ2-7 gives the full variable domain: DVKVTQSSRYLVKRTGEKVFLECVQDMDHENMFWYRQDPGLGLRLIYFSYDVKMKEKGDIPEGYSVSREKKERFSLILESASTNQTSMYLCASSRPGVWYEQYFGPGTRLTVT.

A single count supports this clone. The CDR3: CASSRGISYNEQFF. As DNA, the CDR3 is TGTGCCAGCAGTAGGGGGATCTCCTACAATGAGCAGTTCTTC. The rearrangement links TRBV6-4 to TRBJ2-1; a possible D gene is TRBD1 (6 bases). V dropped 5 bases and J dropped 0 bases, with 8 bases sitting between them. From germline, CDR1 is MRHNA and CDR2 SNTAGT. This CDR3 is built from 14 residues.

The chain uses TRBV6-5 and TRBJ1-6, with 11 nucleotides matching TRBD1. The CDR3 runs to 14 residues. Trimming took 8 bases from V and 14 from J; bases not matched to a gene: 11. Germline assignment: CDR1 MNHEY and CDR2 SVGAGI. The CDR3 reads CASALRDRGGTLHF. The CDR3 DNA reads as TGTGCCAGCGCGCTCCGGGACAGGGGGGGAACCCTCCACTTT.

This chain links TRBV5-1 with TRBJ1-1, with 7 bases fitting TRBD1. Germline assignment: CDR1 SGHRS and CDR2 YFSETQ. V gave up 0 bases and J gave up 3 bases; unmatched junction bases: 2. The CDR3 consists of 14 residues. CDR3 amino acids: CASSLVQGDTEAFF. As DNA, the CDR3 is TGCGCCAGCAGCTTGGTTCAGGGGGACACTGAAGCTTTCTTT.

This chain links TRBV5-1 with TRBJ2-3; no definite D call. V shed 4 bases and J shed 2 bases, with 11 bases lying between them. The CDR3 loop spans 14 amino acids. The germline gives CDR1 SGHRS, CDR2 YFSETQ. The CDR3 sequence is CASSPGRTTDTQYF. Written as DNA, the CDR3 is TGCGCCAGCAGCCCTGGACGGACCACAGATACGCAGTATTTT.

The CDR3 sequence is CASSLSLQFPAQYF. The CDR3 coding sequence is TGTGCCAGCAGCTTATCTCTCCAGTTCCCAGCCCAGTACTTC. The V and J genes are TRBV5-5 and TRBJ2-5; D call uncertain. CDR3 length equals 14 residues. V was shortened by 2 bases and J by 9 bases, with 17 bases between the two germline ends. CDR1 is SGHKS and CDR2 is YYEKEE in the germline V gene (reference sequence).

The chain combines TRBV6-5 with TRBJ1-2; possibly TRBD1 for D (5 bases). The length of the CDR3 is 16 residues. Germline V gives CDR1 MNHEY, CDR2 SVGAGI. V lost 0 bases and J 5 bases, leaving 16 bases between the germline ends. DNA for the CDR3: TGTGCCAGCAGTTACTCGAGCGGGACCCAAGGGTATGGCTACACCTTC. It codes for CASSYSSGTQGYGYTF.

This clone has more than one count but fewer than ten. V gene TRBV7-9 combines with J gene TRBJ1-2, with D perhaps TRBD1 (6 bases). This CDR3 comprises 13 residues. From germline, CDR1 is SEHNR and CDR2 FQNEAQ (reference sequence). Trimming pared 5 bases from V and 5 bases from J, leaving 12 bases between. The CDR3 region has the DNA TGTGCCAGCAGCCCGGGACAACAGTATGGCTACACCTTC. It yields the protein CASSPGQQYGYTF. Supplemented by reference TRBV7-9 and TRBJ1-2, the full variable domain reads DTGVSQNPRHKITKRGQNVTFRCDPISEHNRLYWYRQTLGQGPEFLTYFQNEAQLEKSRLLSDRFSAERPKGSFSTLEIQRTEQGDSAMYLCASSPGQQYGYTFGSGTRLTVV.

The V call is TRBV20-1, the J call TRBJ1-2; no reliable D call. The CDR3 contains 9 residues. The germline V gene encodes CDR1 DFQATT and CDR2 SNEGSKA (reference sequence). The CDR3 region has the DNA TGCAGGAGTAACTATGGCTACACCTTC. Protein: CRSNYGYTF.

J is TRBJ2-3 and V is TRBV2, with TRBD1 matching over 7 bases. CDR1 SNHLY and CDR2 FYNNEI come from the germline V gene. CDR3 length: 15 residues. V was clipped by 6 bases and J by 2 bases; unmatched bases: 8. The CDR3 DNA reads TGTGCCAGCAGCGCCGGGACAGACTACACAGATACGCAGTATTTT. Its translation: CASSAGTDYTDTQYF. Full variable domain (remainder filled in from reference TRBV2 and TRBJ2-3): EPEVTQTPSHQVTQMGQEVILRCVPISNHLYFYWYRQILGQKVEFLVSFYNNEISEKSEIFDDQFSVERPDGSNFTLKIRSTKLEDSAMYFCASSAGTDYTDTQYFGPGTRLTVL.

The CDR3 DNA follows: TGTGCCACCAGCAGAGATCGGGACCTTTACGAGCAGTACTTC. This translates into CATSRDRDLYEQYF. This sequence joins TRBV15 and TRBJ2-7; D possibly uses TRBD1 or TRBD2 (5 bases each). This CDR3 has 14 amino acids. Germline loops: CDR1 LNHNV, CDR2 YYDKDF (reference sequence). Trimming cost V 0 bases and J 4 bases, with 10 bases left between them.

V is TRBV10-3 and J is TRBJ1-2; a weak D match, TRBD1 (5 bases). CDR1 ENHRY and CDR2 SYGVKD come from the germline V gene. The CDR3 runs 12 residues. V was cut by 4 bases and J by 7 bases, with 10 bases left in between. CDR3 DNA sequence: TGTGCCATCAGTGGGGACGGGGCTGGCTACACCTTC. This sequence encodes CAISGDGAGYTF.

On this clone itself: Germline is not matched at one junction end, which may reflect a read error. The chain uses TRBV4-1 and TRBJ1-2, with 10 bases fitting TRBD1. Looked up from germline, CDR1 is MGHRA and CDR2 is YSYEKL. The CDR3 has 22 residues. CDR3 DNA: TGCGCCAGCAGCCAAGACTATTATAGGGCAAATCCAGGACAGGGGGTGCTAGCCATACCAAAATTC. Translation gives CASSQDYYRANPGQGVLAIPKF.

The rearrangement joins TRBV27 to TRBJ2-7; D gene unclear. Trimming removed 4 bases at V and 2 bases at J, with 18 bases between. The length of the CDR3 is 16 residues. In germline, CDR1 is MNHEY, CDR2 SMNVEV (reference sequence). CDR3 DNA sequence: TGTGCCAGCAGTTACGCCTCAGGCGCGGAAGCCTACGAGCAGTACTTC. Protein: CASSYASGAEAYEQYF.

The count of this clone is one. This chain uses TRBV6-1 with TRBJ1-2, with D uncertain. The CDR3 length is 13 residues. Germline V gene data show CDR1 as MNHNS and CDR2 as SASEGT. Trimming stripped 2 bases from V and 7 bases from J, with 11 bases between. This chain's CDR3 is CASSEWDATGYTF. The CDR3 coding sequence is TGTGCCAGCAGTGAATGGGATGCCACTGGCTACACCTTC.

This chain uses TRBV5-1 with TRBJ2-7, with a tentative D call TRBD1 (5 bases). Germline loops: CDR1 SGHRS, CDR2 YFSETQ. CDR3 length: 15 residues. V lost 3 bases to trimming and J lost 1 base, with 14 bases between them. The CDR3 coding sequence is TGCGCCAGCAGCTCCACAGGTATTTGGTCCTACGAGCAGTACTTC. It specifies CASSSTGIWSYEQYF.

This sequence joins TRBV4-1 and TRBJ1-6, with D perhaps matching TRBD1 (5 bases). Germline V lookup: CDR1 MGHRA, CDR2 YSYEKL. The CDR3 runs to 16 residues. V was trimmed by 4 bases and J by 10 bases, leaving 20 bases between them. The CDR3 sequence is CASSLEKGYPQSPLHF. DNA for the CDR3: TGCGCCAGCAGCCTGGAGAAGGGGTACCCCCAGTCACCCCTCCACTTT.

This clone was seen once. CDR3: CASILRAGETQYF. Here the CDR3 DNA reads TGTGCCAGCATACTCAGGGCGGGAGAGACCCAGTACTTC. V and J are TRBV2 and TRBJ2-5; D might be TRBD1 or TRBD2, each matching 5 bases. Between the trimmed V and J ends, which lost 7 bases and 4 bases, there was a span of 13 bases. Germline loops: CDR1 SNHLY, CDR2 FYNNEI. This CDR3 comprises 13 residues.

The gene calls are TRBV30 and TRBJ1-1; the match to TRBD1 covers 8 bases. With 5 bases clipped from V and 4 bases from J, the junction kept 9 bases outside the gene matches. Germline CDR1 GTSNPN, CDR2 SVGIG (reference sequence). CDR3 length: 14 residues. The CDR3 protein is CAWDKDRGRTEAFF. The CDR3 region has the DNA TGTGCCTGGGATAAAGACAGGGGACGCACTGAAGCTTTCTTT.

The V call is TRBV9, the J call TRBJ2-1; D may correspond to TRBD1 or TRBD2 (6 bases each). The CDR3 totals 12 residues. Germline CDR1 is SGDLS and CDR2 is YYNGEE. V lost 0 bases and J lost 10, with 8 bases in between. CDR3 sequence reads: CASSVEGGEQFF. CDR3 coding DNA: TGTGCCAGCAGCGTAGAAGGGGGGGAGCAGTTCTTC.

This chain joins TRBV19 and TRBJ1-1; D gene unclear. Trimming removed 3 bases from V and 3 bases from J, with 17 bases in between. The germline V gene encodes CDR1 LNHDA and CDR2 SQIVND (reference sequence). This CDR3 contains 16 residues. CDR3 region: CASSISRGYMDTEAFF. Here the CDR3 DNA reads TGTGCCAGTAGTATCTCCCGGGGTTATATGGACACTGAAGCTTTCTTT. The whole variable domain, remainder taken from reference TRBV19 and TRBJ1-1, is DGGITQSPKYLFRKEGQNVTLSCEQNLNHDAMYWYRQDPGQGLRLIYYSQIVNDFQKGDIAEGYSVSREKKESFPLTVTSAQKNPTAFYLCASSISRGYMDTEAFFGQGTRLTVV.

The chain couples TRBV13 to TRBJ1-4, with D tentatively TRBD1 (6 bases). CDR3 length: 15 residues. Per the germline V gene, CDR1 is PRHDT and CDR2 is FYEKMQ (reference sequence). With 5 bases removed from V and 8 bases from J, the gap between germline ends came to 18 bases. The CDR3 protein is CASSGRTARPEKLFF. The CDR3, as DNA: TGTGCCAGCAGCGGACGGACAGCGCGGCCCGAAAAACTGTTTTTT. The full variable domain, rest sourced from reference TRBV13 and TRBJ1-4, is AAGVIQSPRHLIKEKRETATLKCYPIPRHDTVYWYQQGPGQDPQFLISFYEKMQSDKGSIPDRFSAQQFSDYHSELNMSSLELGDSALYFCASSGRTARPEKLFFGSGTQLSVL.

The CDR3 DNA is TGTGCCAGCAGCTTGGCCCCAGGGGTTGGAAACACCATATATTTT. Translation gives CASSLAPGVGNTIYF. This chain joins TRBV5-8 and TRBJ1-3; tentative D call: TRBD1 (6 bases). Trimming removed 0 bases from V and 3 bases from J, with 10 bases in between. CDR1 and CDR2 (germline): SGHTS, YDEGEE. The CDR3 spans 15 residues.

V gene TRBV6-1 combines with J gene TRBJ2-1; D is unclear. The CDR3 consists of 14 residues. Between the trimmed V and J ends, which lost 9 bases and 0 bases, there was a span of 12 bases. CDR1 is MNHNS and CDR2 is SASEGT in the germline V gene. The CDR3 sequence: CASNTRSSYNEQFF. The CDR3, as DNA: TGTGCCAGTAATACTCGTAGCTCCTACAATGAGCAGTTCTTC.

V and J are TRBV5-1 and TRBJ2-5; 8 bases map to TRBD2. CDR1 SGHRS and CDR2 YFSETQ come from the germline V gene. CDR3 length: 14 amino acids. Losses at the gene ends were 1 base for V and 2 bases for J; bases not matched to a gene: 1. The DNA for the CDR3 is TGCGCCAGCAGCTTGCGCGGGAGGCAAGAGACCCAGTACTTC. This translates into CASSLRGRQETQYF.

The chain combines TRBV4-1 with TRBJ1-5; unclear D gene. V shed 1 base and J shed 1 base, with 5 bases lying between them. From germline, CDR1 is MGHRA and CDR2 YSYEKL. The CDR3 has 14 residues. The chain's CDR3 is CASSQVRSNQPQHF. Written as DNA, the CDR3 is TGCGCCAGCAGCCAAGTCAGGAGCAATCAGCCCCAGCATTTT.